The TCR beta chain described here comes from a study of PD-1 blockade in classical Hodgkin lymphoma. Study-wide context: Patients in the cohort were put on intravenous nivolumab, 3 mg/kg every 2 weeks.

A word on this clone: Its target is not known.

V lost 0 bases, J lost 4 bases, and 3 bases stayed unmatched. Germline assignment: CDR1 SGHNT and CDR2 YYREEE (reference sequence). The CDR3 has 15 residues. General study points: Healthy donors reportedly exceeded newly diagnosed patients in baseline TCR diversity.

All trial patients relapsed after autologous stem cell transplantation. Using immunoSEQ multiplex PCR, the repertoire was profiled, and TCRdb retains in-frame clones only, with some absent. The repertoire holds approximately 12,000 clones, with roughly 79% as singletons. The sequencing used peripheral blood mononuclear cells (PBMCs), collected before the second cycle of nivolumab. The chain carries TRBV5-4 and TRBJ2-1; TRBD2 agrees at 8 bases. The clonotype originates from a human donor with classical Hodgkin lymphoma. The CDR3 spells CASSLGGGPYNEQFF. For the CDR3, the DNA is TGTGCCAGCAGCTTGGGCGGGGGGCCTTACAATGAGCAGTTCTTC. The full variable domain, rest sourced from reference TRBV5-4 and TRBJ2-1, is ETGVTQSPTHLIKTRGQQVTLRCSSQSGHNTVSWYQQALGQGPQFIFQYYREEENGRGNFPPRFSGLQFPNYSSELNVNALELDDSALYLCASSLGGGPYNEQFFGPGTRLTVL.